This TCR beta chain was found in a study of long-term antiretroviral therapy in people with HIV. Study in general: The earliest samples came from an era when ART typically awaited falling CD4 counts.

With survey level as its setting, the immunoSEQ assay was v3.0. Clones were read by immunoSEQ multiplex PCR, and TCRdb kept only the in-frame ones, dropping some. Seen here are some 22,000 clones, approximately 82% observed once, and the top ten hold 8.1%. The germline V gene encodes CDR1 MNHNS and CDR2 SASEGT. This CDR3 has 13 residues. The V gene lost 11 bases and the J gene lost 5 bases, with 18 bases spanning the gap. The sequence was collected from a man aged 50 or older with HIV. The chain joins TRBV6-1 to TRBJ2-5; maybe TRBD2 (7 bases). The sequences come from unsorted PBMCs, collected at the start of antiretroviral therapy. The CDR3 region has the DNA TGTGCCGGGGGGGCTGGACTAGAGGAGACCCAGTACTTC. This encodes CAGGAGLEETQYF.